This T cell receptor beta chain originates from a study of blood T cell repertoires in COVID-19. The overall study: Italy, Spain and the United States were the sources of the convalescent and acute COVID-19 samples. PBMCs, B-cell-depleted T cells, or T cells were the source of the cDNA or gDNA that made up the material.

The CDR3 sequence is 18 residues long. The junction had 7 bases not matched to a gene; V was cut back by 4 bases and J by 0 bases. Germline-derived CDR1 and CDR2 are SGHNT and YYREEE (reference sequence). This clone came up a few times. How the authors handled the data: Amplifying reference gene primers gave estimates of nucleated cell counts. Repertoires were generated with immunoSEQ multiplex PCR, while TCRdb's copy carries only in-frame clones and drops some. That table furnishes V, J and clone size, whereas the DNA furnished D and trimming. The repertoire holds 85,000 to 95,000 clones, with 76% as singletons.

The clonotype comes from a man aged 70 or older with acute or convalescent COVID-19. The gene calls are TRBV5-4 and TRBJ2-1; the match to TRBD2 covers 13 bases. What was sequenced was peripheral blood. CDR3 bases: TGTGCCAGCAGCCTCGGGACTAGCGGGACGAGCTCCTACAATGAGCAGTTCTTC. Its protein is CASSLGTSGTSSYNEQFF.